This T cell receptor (beta chain) was retrieved from a study of CD8 T cells in Susac syndrome. Study-wide points: TCR sequencing and HLA analysis covered a relatively small number of individuals.

A word on this clonotype: Its specificity is not known.

The ends were cut back, 4 bases at V and 8 bases at J, with 12 bases in the middle. Germline loops: CDR1 MGHDK, CDR2 SYGVNS. This CDR3 is built from 12 residues. Reverse transcription of roughly 0.5 to 1 ug RNA was carried out with random hexamers. TCRdb re-derived calls from the immunoSEQ multiplex PCR reads in MiXCR, one entry per CDR3 protein. The data contain some 130,000 distinct CDR3 sequences, roughly 94% of them singletons. Input material: CD4+ T cells from PBMCs. This TCR was recovered from a human donor with multiple sclerosis. The V call is TRBV25-1, the J call TRBJ2-7, with D hard to call. This CDR3 reads CASSATNLQQYF. Written as DNA, the CDR3 is TGTGCCAGCAGTGCAACCAATCTCCAGCAGTACTTC.